This TCR beta chain was identified during a study of blood T cells in healthy people across ages. The second PCR ran roughly 7 to 12 cycles with a sample-barcoded 5' primer and J-beta primers. TCRdb processed the 5' RACE reads anew with MiXCR; each CDR3 protein has one entry. This table holds just under 550,000 distinct CDR3 sequences, about 24% found once. The germline V gene has CDR1 MNHEY and CDR2 SVGEGT. Trimming took off 6 bases at V and 5 bases at J, with 13 bases between the two ends. The CDR3 covers 13 residues. There are a few counts of this clonotype. The same specimen was also included in a second study, on T cells of mothers and their children.

Material: blood. The rearrangement links TRBV6-2 or TRBV6-3 to TRBJ2-5, with D perhaps matching TRBD1 (6 bases). This clonotype originated in a boy aged 10-17 years in good health. This CDR3 reads CASRNRDWETQYF. For the CDR3, the DNA is TGTGCCAGCAGAAACAGGGATTGGGAGACCCAGTACTTC.